This TCR beta chain was documented in a study of response to subunit inactivated influenza vaccine. On this clonotype itself: Its specificity is not known.

Study findings and constraints: Authors proposed each seasonal influenza vaccination draws in few new T cells.

The germline CDR1 and CDR2 sequences are SGHRS and YFSETQ. V was pared by 3 bases and J by 0 bases, with 7 bases between. This CDR3 region has 15 residues. A single record per CDR3 protein comes from TCRdb applying MiXCR to the RT-PCR reads. The sample lists a few hundred thousand distinct CDR3 sequences, 21% occurring once. The rearrangement joins TRBV5-1 to TRBJ1-6; D not certain. The sequence derives from a man between 45 and 75 years old who received an inactivated influenza vaccine. Material: PBMCs from blood, obtained less than 22 months after vaccination. CDR3 amino acids: CASSSTGSYNSPLHF. CDR3 sequence (DNA): TGCGCCAGCAGCTCCACTGGCTCCTATAATTCACCCCTCCACTTT.